A selection of T cell receptor beta chains follows, all from one sample in a study of shared clonotypes between healthy human individuals. Here immunoSEQ multiplex PCR was the method, and the copy in TCRdb shows in-frame clones only, minus some. Of just over 2,000,000 clones in the sample, 90% to 95% were seen once. The sequenced sample consisted of naive CD4+ T cells sorted from blood. The source is a man aged 18 to 35 in good health. CDR3s include the opening cysteine and the closing phenylalanine or tryptophan. A D gene is named only where the DNA matches it firmly. Not all rows give a size; the values are once, few, many and, for expanded clones, a class.

TRBV6-1,-,TRBJ1-2,-,TGTGCCAGCAGTGAGGGGGGTCGCTATGGCTACACCTTC,CASSEGGRYGYTF
TRBV5-6,-,TRBJ1-2,-,TGTGCCAGCAGCTTAGGACAGATTCGCTATGGCTACACCTTC,CASSLGQIRYGYTF
TRBV7-9,once,TRBJ2-4,-,TGTGCCAGCAGCCCCTGGACACAAAGCGCCAAAAACATTCAGTACTTC,CASSPWTQSAKNIQYF
TRBV7-9,-,TRBJ2-1,TRBD2,TGTGCCAGCAGCCAACTCCTAGCGGGGAGTTACAATGAGCAGTTCTTC,CASSQLLAGSYNEQFF
TRBV30,many,TRBJ1-3,-,TGTGCCTGGAGACACTTCTCTGGAAACACCATATATTTT,CAWRHFSGNTIYF
TRBV18,-,TRBJ2-5,-,TGTGCCAGCTCAAGGGATCAAGAGACCCAGTACTTC,CASSRDQETQYF
TRBV6-5,-,TRBJ2-1,TRBD2,TGTGCCAGCAGTTACTCGTCGACTAGCGGGAGCAGTGAGCAGTTCTTC,CASSYSSTSGSSEQFF
TRBV11-2,-,TRBJ1-1,-,TGTGCCAGCAGCTTTCTTGGGGGGAACACTGAAGCTTTCTTT,CASSFLGGNTEAFF
TRBV6-5,-,TRBJ1-6,-,TGTGCCAGCAGTCCTGGGTTCTATTCACCCCTCCACTTT,CASSPGFYSPLHF
TRBV19,-,TRBJ2-7,-,TGTGCCAGTAGTATAGGGGGGACAATCGTTAACGAGCAGTACTTC,CASSIGGTIVNEQYF
TRBV28,-,TRBJ1-2,-,TGTGCCAGCATCCCTCGGGGAACAGCATGGCAATTAAACTATGGCTACACCTTC,CASIPRGTAWQLNYGYTF
TRBV5-6,-,TRBJ2-2,-,TGTGCCAGCAGCTACGACCGGGAGCTGTTTTTT,CASSYDRELFF
TRBV4-3,-,TRBJ2-1,-,TGCGCCAGCAGCCAAGAGAAGGGGACCTACAATGAGCAGTTCTTC,CASSQEKGTYNEQFF
TRBV4-3,-,TRBJ2-1,-,TGCGCCAGCAGCCAAGTGTCGGGGTACAATGAGCAGTTCTTC,CASSQVSGYNEQFF
TRBV9,once,TRBJ1-2,-,TGTGCCAGCAGCGTAGATGGAGGGGGAGGCTATGGCTACACCTTC,CASSVDGGGGYGYTF
TRBV7-2,-,TRBJ2-3,-,TGTGCCAGCTCAGCAGATTCTAGCACAGATACGCAGTATTTT,CASSADSSTDTQYF
TRBV29-1,once,TRBJ1-2,-,TGCAGCGTTGAACAGGGGAGCTATGGCTACACCTTC,CSVEQGSYGYTF
TRBV29-1,-,TRBJ2-7,-,TGCAGCGTGAGGGAAACTAGGGAGGTAGGGGAGCAGTACTTC,CSVRETREVGEQYF
TRBV9,-,TRBJ2-1,TRBD2,TGTGCCAGCAGCGTGCTAGCGGGAGCCTACAATGAGCAGTTCTTC,CASSVLAGAYNEQFF
TRBV21-1,-,TRBJ2-5,-,TGTGCCAGCAGCATTGGGACTAGCGGGAGGGCCGAGGAAGAGACCCAGTACTTC,CASSIGTSGRAEEETQYF
TRBV7-9,-,TRBJ1-1,-,TGTGCCAGCAGCTTAGCGATCCAGGGGCAGTCTGAAGCTTTCTTT,CASSLAIQGQSEAFF
TRBV25-1,-,TRBJ2-1,TRBD1,TGTGCCAGCAGTAGGACGACAGGGGGCGTCGGCTCCTACAATGAGCAGTTCTTC,CASSRTTGGVGSYNEQFF
TRBV6-1,-,TRBJ2-7,-,TGTGCCAGCACTGAATGGCCGGAATACGAGCAGTACTTC,CASTEWPEYEQYF
TRBV20-1,-,TRBJ2-1,-,TGCAGTGCCCGGACTGCGAATGAGCAGTTCTTC,CSARTANEQFF
TRBV21-1,-,TRBJ1-3,-,TGTGCCAGCAGCAAAGAAGACAGGCCCCACTCTGGAAACACCATATATTTT,CASSKEDRPHSGNTIYF
TRBV18,-,TRBJ2-7,TRBD1,TGTGCCAGCTCAGGGACAGCTACCTCTCCCGAGCAGTACTTC,CASSGTATSPEQYF
TRBV5-6,-,TRBJ2-3,TRBD2,TGTGCCAGCAACGGACTAGCGGGAGTCAGAGATACGCAGTATTTT,CASNGLAGVRDTQYF
TRBV4-3,-,TRBJ2-3,TRBD1,TGCGCCAGCAGCCTTCAGGGCAGGGGGAGTCCAGATACGCAGTATTTT,CASSLQGRGSPDTQYF
TRBV11-2,-,TRBJ2-7,-,TGTGCCAGCAGCCTATTATCAAAACCCCCCGAGCAGTACTTC,CASSLLSKPPEQYF
TRBV7-8,-,TRBJ2-7,-,TGTGCCAGCAGCTTCGGGGTAGACTACGAGCAGTACTTC,CASSFGVDYEQYF
TRBV4-1,once,TRBJ2-1,TRBD2,TGCGCCAGCAGCCGCCTAAGCGGGAGCCTTTACAATGAGCAGTTCTTC,CASSRLSGSLYNEQFF
TRBV29-1,-,TRBJ1-2,TRBD1,TGCAGCGTTGACTCGCGGGACAGGACTAACTATGGCTACACCTTC,CSVDSRDRTNYGYTF
TRBV2,-,TRBJ1-2,-,TGTGCCAGCACCAGCTTAGGGACCGCAGGCTACACCTTC,CASTSLGTAGYTF
TRBV10-3,-,TRBJ2-1,TRBD2,TGTGCCATCCGGGAGGTTGGCAATGAGCAGTTCTTC,CAIREVGNEQFF
TRBV7-9,few,TRBJ1-5,TRBD1,TGTGCCAGCAGCCGTGGGACAGGGGCCAATCAGCCCCAGCATTTT,CASSRGTGANQPQHF
TRBV7-2,-,TRBJ2-5,TRBD1,TGTGCCAGCAGCTTAGCACCGGGACAGTCGTTAAGTGGAGAGACCCAGTACTTC,CASSLAPGQSLSGETQYF
TRBV19,-,TRBJ1-2,TRBD1,TGTGCCAGTAGTACCCACAGGGGGCAGGACTATGGCTACACCTTC,CASSTHRGQDYGYTF
TRBV7-9,-,TRBJ1-6,-,TGTGCCAGCAGCCCTGGACGGGGGAATTCACCCCTCCACTTT,CASSPGRGNSPLHF
TRBV15,-,TRBJ1-4,TRBD1,TGTGCCACCAGCAGAAGACAGGGAACTAATGAAAAACTGTTTTTT,CATSRRQGTNEKLFF
TRBV10-1,-,TRBJ1-4,-,TGCGCCAGCAGCGTAGACAGCAATAATGAAAAACTGTTTTTT,CASSVDSNNEKLFF
TRBV5-4,-,TRBJ2-5,TRBD2,TGTGCCAGCAGACCGGCGGGAGGGCTCGTAGAGACCCAGTACTTC,CASRPAGGLVETQYF
TRBV9,-,TRBJ1-5,-,TGTGCCAGCATTACTACCCCCCCCCATCAGCCCCAGCATTTT,CASITTPPHQPQHF